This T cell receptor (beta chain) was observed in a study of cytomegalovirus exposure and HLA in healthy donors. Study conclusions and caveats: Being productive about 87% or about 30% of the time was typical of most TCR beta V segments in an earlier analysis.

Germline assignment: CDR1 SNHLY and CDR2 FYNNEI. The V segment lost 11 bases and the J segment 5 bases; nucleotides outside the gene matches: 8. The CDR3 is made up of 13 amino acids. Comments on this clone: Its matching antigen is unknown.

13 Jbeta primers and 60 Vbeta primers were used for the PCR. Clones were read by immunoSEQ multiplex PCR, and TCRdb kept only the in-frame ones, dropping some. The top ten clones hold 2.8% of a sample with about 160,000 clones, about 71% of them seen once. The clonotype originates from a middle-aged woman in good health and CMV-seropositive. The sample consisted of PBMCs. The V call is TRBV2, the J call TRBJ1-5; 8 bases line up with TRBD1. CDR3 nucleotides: TGTGCCGGACAGGGATCGGGAGATCAGCCCCAGCATTTT. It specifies CAGQGSGDQPQHF.